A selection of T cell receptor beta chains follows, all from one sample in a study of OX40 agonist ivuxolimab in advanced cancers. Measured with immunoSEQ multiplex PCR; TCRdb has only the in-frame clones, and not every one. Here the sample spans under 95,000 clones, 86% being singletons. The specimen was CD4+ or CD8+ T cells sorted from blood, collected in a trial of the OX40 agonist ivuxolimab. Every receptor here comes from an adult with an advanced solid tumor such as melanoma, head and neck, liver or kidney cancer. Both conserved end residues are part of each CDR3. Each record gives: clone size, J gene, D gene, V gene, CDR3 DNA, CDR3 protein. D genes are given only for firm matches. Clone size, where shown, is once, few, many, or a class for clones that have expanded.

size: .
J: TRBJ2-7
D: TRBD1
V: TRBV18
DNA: TGTGCCAGCTCAACCGGGACAGGGGTCTACGAGCAGTACTTC
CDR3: CASSTGTGVYEQYF

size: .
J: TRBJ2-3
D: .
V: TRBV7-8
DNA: TGTGCCAGCAGCGGACTGAAAGGGGTCACAGATACGCAGTATTTT
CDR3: CASSGLKGVTDTQYF

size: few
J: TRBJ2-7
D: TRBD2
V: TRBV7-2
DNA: TGTGCCAGCAGCTTAGGGGGTAGCGGGACCTACGAGCAGTACTTC
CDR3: CASSLGGSGTYEQYF

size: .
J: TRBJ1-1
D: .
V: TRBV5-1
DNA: TGCGCCAGCAGCTTTTCCGACAGGTTGAACACTGAAGCTTTCTTT
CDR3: CASSFSDRLNTEAFF

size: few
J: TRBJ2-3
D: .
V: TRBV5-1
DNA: TGCGCCAGCAGCCGGGTGTCCTCTAGCACAGATACGCAGTATTTT
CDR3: CASSRVSSSTDTQYF

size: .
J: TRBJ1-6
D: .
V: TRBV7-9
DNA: TGTGCCAGCAGACAGGAGGGAACCGGTTCACCCCTCCACTTT
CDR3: CASRQEGTGSPLHF

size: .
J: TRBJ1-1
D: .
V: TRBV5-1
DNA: TGCGCCAGCGGCGAGACAGGTTGGGGGGACACTGAAGCTTTCTTT
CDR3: CASGETGWGDTEAFF

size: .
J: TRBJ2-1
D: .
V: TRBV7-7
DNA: TGTGCTAGCAGCCCTAGCTCCTACAATGAGCAGTTCTTC
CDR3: CASSPSSYNEQFF

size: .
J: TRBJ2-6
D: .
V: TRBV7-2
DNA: TGTGCCGGATCAACAGGTACCGGGGCCAACGTCCTGACTTTC
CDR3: CAGSTGTGANVLTF

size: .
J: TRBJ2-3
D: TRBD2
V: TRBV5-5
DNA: TGTGCCAGCAGCTTTTCTAGCGGGATCGGTACGCAGTATTTT
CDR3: CASSFSSGIGTQYF

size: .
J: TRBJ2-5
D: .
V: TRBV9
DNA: TGTGCCAGCAGCGTTTCAGGGCAGGAGACCCAGTACTTC
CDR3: CASSVSGQETQYF

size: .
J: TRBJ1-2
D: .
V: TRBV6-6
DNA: TGTGCCAGCAGTTACGGGGCAGGTCAGGGAGGCTACACCTTC
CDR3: CASSYGAGQGGYTF

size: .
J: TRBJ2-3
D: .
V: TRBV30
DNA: TGTGCCTGGAGTGTGTCAGGGGTATTCACAGATACGCAGTATTTT
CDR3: CAWSVSGVFTDTQYF

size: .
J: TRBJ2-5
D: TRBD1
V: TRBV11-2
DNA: TGTGCCAGCAGCCCCCGAATTCCGACAGGGCAAGAGACCCAGTACTTC
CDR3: CASSPRIPTGQETQYF

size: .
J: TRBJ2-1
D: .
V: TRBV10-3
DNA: TGTGCCGCGCGGACGGGGGAGTACAATGAGCAGTTCTTC
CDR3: CAARTGEYNEQFF

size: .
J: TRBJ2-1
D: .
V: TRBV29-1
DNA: TGCAGCGTAGTGAGGGTGGTGAATGAGCAGTTCTTC
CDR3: CSVVRVVNEQFF

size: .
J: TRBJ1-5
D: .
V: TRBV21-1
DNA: TGTGCCAGCAGCAAAGCTGGGACAGGTTACGGCAATCAGCCCCAGCATTTT
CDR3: CASSKAGTGYGNQPQHF

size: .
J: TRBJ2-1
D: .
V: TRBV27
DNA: TGTGCCAGCAGTACACGTGACAATGAGCAGTTCTTC
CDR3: CASSTRDNEQFF

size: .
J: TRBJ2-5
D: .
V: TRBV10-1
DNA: TGCGCCAGCTCTCCGGGACAACGAGAGACCCAGTACTTC
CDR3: CASSPGQRETQYF

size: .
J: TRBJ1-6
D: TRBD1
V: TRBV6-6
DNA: TGTGCCAGCAGTGACTCGGGACAGATGAATTCACCCCTCCACTTT
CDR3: CASSDSGQMNSPLHF

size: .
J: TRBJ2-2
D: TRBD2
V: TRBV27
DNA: TGTGCCAGCTACTATACCCGGGGAGGGAAGACCGGGGAGCTGTTTTTT
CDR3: CASYYTRGGKTGELFF

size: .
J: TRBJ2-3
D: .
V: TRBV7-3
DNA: TGTGCCAGCAGCATGGGCCCTACCCGCACAGATACGCAGTATTTT
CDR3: CASSMGPTRTDTQYF

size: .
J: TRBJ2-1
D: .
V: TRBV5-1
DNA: TGCGCCAGCAGTGATGGCTACAATGAGCAGTTCTTC
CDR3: CASSDGYNEQFF

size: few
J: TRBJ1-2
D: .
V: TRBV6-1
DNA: TGTGCCAGCAGTGAGTTTGACACAGCGAGGGACTACACCTTC
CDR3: CASSEFDTARDYTF

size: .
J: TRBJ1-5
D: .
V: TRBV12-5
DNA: TGTGCTAGTGCCCTCCAAGGGCAGTGGGCTGGTCAGCCCCAGCATTTT
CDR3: CASALQGQWAGQPQHF

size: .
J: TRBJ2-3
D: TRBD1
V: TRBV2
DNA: TGTGCCAGCAGTGATATGACAGGGGGCACAGATACGCAGTATTTT
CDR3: CASSDMTGGTDTQYF

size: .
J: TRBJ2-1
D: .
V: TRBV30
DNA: TGTGCCTGGAGTATTACCCCCCTGATGGCCTTATCCTACAATGAGCAGTTCTTC
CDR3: CAWSITPLMALSYNEQFF

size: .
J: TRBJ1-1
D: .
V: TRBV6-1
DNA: TGTGCCAGCATTTTACTTCAGGCGGTGAACACTGAAGCTTTCTTT
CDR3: CASILLQAVNTEAFF

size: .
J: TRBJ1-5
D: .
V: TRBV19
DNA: TGTGCCAGTAATCCCCAAGGGGGCAATCAGCCCCAGCATTTT
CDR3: CASNPQGGNQPQHF

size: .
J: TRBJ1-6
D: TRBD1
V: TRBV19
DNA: TGTGCCAGTAGTCTCCTGACAGGGTACAATTCACCCCTCCACTTT
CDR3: CASSLLTGYNSPLHF

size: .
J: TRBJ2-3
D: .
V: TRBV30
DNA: TGTGCCTGGGGAGGCTGGCAGGGGGATACGCAGTATTTT
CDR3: CAWGGWQGDTQYF

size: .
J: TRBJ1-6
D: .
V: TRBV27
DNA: TGTGCCGACCGAAGCCAGCAGTTCTTTGGGCCCCCCGGAGATTCACCCCTCCACTTT
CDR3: CADRSQQFFGPPGDSPLHF

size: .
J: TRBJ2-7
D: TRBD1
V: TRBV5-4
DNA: TGTGCCAGCAGCTTTGGTCTGACAGGGGACGAGCAGTACTTC
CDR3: CASSFGLTGDEQYF

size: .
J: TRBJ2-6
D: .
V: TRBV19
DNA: TGTGCCACCAAGAGGACACCCAGCTCTGGGGCCAACGTCCTGACTTTC
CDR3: CATKRTPSSGANVLTF

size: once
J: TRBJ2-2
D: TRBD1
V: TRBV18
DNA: TGTGCCAGCTCAAGTTACGGGACAGGGAACACCGGGGAGCTGTTTTTT
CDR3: CASSSYGTGNTGELFF

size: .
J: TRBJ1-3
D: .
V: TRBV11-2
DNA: TGTGCCAGCAGCTTCCAGACTGGAAACACCATATATTTT
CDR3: CASSFQTGNTIYF

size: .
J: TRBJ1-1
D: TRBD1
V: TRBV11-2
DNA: TGTGCCAGCAGCTCCAGAAGGACAGGGAGGACTGAAGCTTTCTTT
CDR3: CASSSRRTGRTEAFF

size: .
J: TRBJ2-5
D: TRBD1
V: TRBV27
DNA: TGTGCCAGCAGTCACTTAGACAGGGGGGAGACCCAGTACTTC
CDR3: CASSHLDRGETQYF

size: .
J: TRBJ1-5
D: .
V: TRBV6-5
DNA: TGTGCCAGCAGTTACCGGGCGGGGCGGCCCCAGCATTTT
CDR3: CASSYRAGRPQHF

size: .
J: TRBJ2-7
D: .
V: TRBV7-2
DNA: TGTGCCAGCAGCTTAGGTCTCTCGAACGAGCAGTACTTC
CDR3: CASSLGLSNEQYF

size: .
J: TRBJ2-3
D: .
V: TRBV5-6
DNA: TGTGCCAGCAGCTTCAGACAGGCAGATACGCAGTATTTT
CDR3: CASSFRQADTQYF

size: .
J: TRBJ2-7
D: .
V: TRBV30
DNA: TGTGCCTGGAGGGCCTATTCTTACGAGCAGTACTTC
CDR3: CAWRAYSYEQYF

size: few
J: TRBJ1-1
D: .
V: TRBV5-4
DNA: TGTGCCAGCCAAACGGACGGAACTGAAGCTTTCTTT
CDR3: CASQTDGTEAFF

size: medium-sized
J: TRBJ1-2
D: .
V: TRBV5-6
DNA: TGTGCCAGCAGCTTGGTTCCGGGGGCTAACTATGGCTACACCTTC
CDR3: CASSLVPGANYGYTF